These 21 T cell receptor beta chains came from one sample sequenced in a study of T cells in Graves' hyperthyroidism and ophthalmopathy. Amplification targeted TCR beta CDR3 regions from RNA transcripts. TCR CDR3 underwent first-round RT-PCR with the HTBI primer set. Each CDR3 protein is one row after TCRdb ran MiXCR on the multiplex PCR reads. This repertoire shows roughly 580,000 distinct CDR3 sequences, more than 11% found once; its top ten account for more than 5%. Sequencing was done on a sample of blood. These receptors all stem from a woman under 40 with Graves' hyperthyroidism that later progressed to Graves' ophthalmopathy.

This clonotype showed up many times. The rearrangement links TRBV19 to TRBJ2-1; D possibly matches TRBD1 or TRBD2 (5 bases each). CDR1 LNHDA and CDR2 SQIVND come from the germline V gene (reference sequence). Trimming took off 3 bases at V and 3 bases at J, with 21 bases between the two ends. The CDR3 is 18 amino acids. The CDR3 is CASSMREFGGLDYNEQFF. The CDR3, as DNA: TGTGCCAGTAGTATGAGGGAATTTGGGGGATTAGACTACAATGAGCAGTTCTTC.

This sequence joins TRBV20-1 and TRBJ1-6; tentative D call: TRBD1 (6 bases). Germline V lookup: CDR1 DFQATT, CDR2 SNEGSKA (reference sequence). Trimming took 0 bases from V and 0 from J, leaving 12 bases between them. The CDR3 extends over 17 amino acids. The CDR3 coding sequence is TGCAGTGCTAGAGATCAGGGGCCGAGCTCCTATAATTCACCCCTCCACTTT. Translating it yields CSARDQGPSSYNSPLHF.

This clonotype has ten or more counts. The chain carries TRBV27 and TRBJ2-5; 8 nucleotides align to TRBD2. This CDR3 has 15 amino acids. Trimming cost V 4 bases and J 1 base; bases outside gene matches: 5. CDR1 is MNHEY, CDR2 SMNVEV, per germline (reference sequence). CDR3 amino acids: CASSSGTRGQETQYF. DNA for the CDR3: TGTGCCAGCAGTTCAGGGACTAGGGGCCAAGAGACCCAGTACTTC.

With respect to this clonotype: Just one base apart from a much larger clone, this may be a read error. The chain employs TRBV18 and TRBJ2-5, with D unclear. Trimming took 3 bases from V and 1 from J, leaving 18 bases between them. Germline V CDR1 and CDR2: KGHSH, LQKENI. CDR3 length: 17 amino acids. CDR3 sequence reads: CASSPTTRFALQETQYF. The CDR3, as DNA: TGTGCCAGCTCACCGACAACGAGATTCGCCCTCCAAGAGACCCAGTACTTC.

This clonotype has ten or more counts. This chain joins TRBV12-3 or TRBV12-4 and TRBJ1-1; no definite D call. V was cut by 2 bases and J by 6 bases, with 13 bases left in between. This CDR3 is built from 14 residues. CDR3 amino acids: CASSLTRPEAEAFF. The CDR3 DNA sequence: TGTGCCAGCAGTTTAACACGACCGGAGGCTGAAGCTTTCTTT.

In its sample, this clonotype was seen many times. The chain carries TRBV27 and TRBJ1-6, with 9 bases that match TRBD1. V dropped 5 bases and J dropped 10; count of bases not matched to a gene: 6. This CDR3 is 14 amino acids long. CDR1 is MNHEY, CDR2 SMNVEV, per germline (reference sequence). This CDR3 is CASSMDRGRSPLHF. In nucleotides, the CDR3 is TGTGCCAGCAGTATGGACAGGGGCCGGTCACCCCTCCACTTT.

J is TRBJ1-1 and V is TRBV7-2, with 12 positions matching TRBD1. The junction had 7 bases not matched to a gene; V was cut back by 1 base and J by 4 bases. The CDR3 spans 17 residues. Germline CDR1 is SGHTA and CDR2 is FQGNSA. CDR3 sequence: CASSLVRGQGAGTEAFF. CDR3 in DNA: TGTGCCAGCAGCTTAGTTCGGGGACAGGGGGCAGGCACTGAAGCTTTCTTT.

This clonotype appeared many times. In nucleotides, the CDR3 is TGTGCCAGCAGTGAAGTGGCAGGGGGTGAGCAGTTCTTC. This encodes CASSEVAGGEQFF. The genes are TRBV2 and TRBJ2-1, with 7 nucleotides matching TRBD1. The V segment lost 1 base and the J segment 9 bases; nucleotides outside the gene matches: 3. CDR1 and CDR2 from the germline V gene are SNHLY and FYNNEI. The CDR3 is made up of 13 amino acids.

Ten or more counts support this clonotype. This sequence joins TRBV30 and TRBJ2-2; 8 nucleotides align to TRBD2. V lost 2 bases to trimming and J lost 4 bases; unmatched junction nucleotides: 3. CDR1 GTSNPN and CDR2 SVGIG come from the germline V gene (reference sequence). This CDR3 is built from 14 residues. DNA for the CDR3: TGTGCCTGGAGTCGACTAGCGAGCACCGGGGAGCTGTTTTTT. This sequence encodes CAWSRLASTGELFF.

The gene calls are TRBV12-3 or TRBV12-4 and TRBJ2-5; tentative D call: TRBD1 (6 bases). V lost 6 bases, J lost 2 bases, and 13 bases lay in between. The CDR3 length is 14 residues. The CDR3 spells CASSRDTLQETQYF. CDR3 coding DNA: TGTGCCAGCAGCCGGGACACCCTTCAAGAGACCCAGTACTTC.

Ten or more counts support this clonotype. The rearrangement uses TRBV15 and TRBJ1-1, with D possibly TRBD1 on 5 matching bases. V lost 5 bases to trimming and J lost 5 bases, with 18 bases between them. CDR1 and CDR2 (germline): LNHNV, YYDKDF (reference sequence). The CDR3 sequence is 15 residues long. In DNA, the CDR3 is TGTGCCACCAGCCCCTATGGGGGGGTTGGTACTGAAGCTTTCTTT. Translated, it gives CATSPYGGVGTEAFF.

A word on this clonotype: Being one base from a much bigger clone, this may be a read error. The genes are TRBV12-3 or TRBV12-4 and TRBJ2-1, with unresolved D. The CDR3 has 14 residues. The CDR3 here is CASSFNSDDNQQFF. The CDR3 DNA reads as TGTGCCAGCAGTTTTAATTCGGATGACAATCAGCAGTTCTTC.

Regarding this clonotype: A much larger clone lies one base from this, so it may be a read error. The CDR3 spells CASSRGRGSDTQYF. For the CDR3, the DNA is TGTGCCAGCAGCCGGGGCAGGGGAAGTGATACGCAGTATTTT. The rearrangement uses TRBV7-3 and TRBJ2-3, with a tentative D call TRBD1 (6 bases). This CDR3 contains 14 residues. Deletions cut 5 bases from V and 6 bases from J, with 15 bases between. Germline CDR1 and CDR2: SGHTA and FQGTGA.

This clonotype appeared many times. The chain has TRBV7-2 and TRBJ1-2; D is perhaps TRBD1 (5 bases). Between the trimmed V and J ends, which lost 1 base and 0 bases, there was a span of 15 bases. The CDR3 totals 17 residues. CDR1 is SGHTA and CDR2 is FQGNSA in the germline V gene. DNA of the CDR3: TGTGCCAGCAGCTTAGAGGGGACGAGCCCTTCTAACTATGGCTACACCTTC. Translated, it gives CASSLEGTSPSNYGYTF.

The sample holds many counts of this clonotype. The genes are TRBV12-3 or TRBV12-4 and TRBJ1-1; TRBD1 agrees at 11 bases. Unmatched junction bases numbered 17, after V lost 6 bases and J lost 11 bases. The CDR3 has 16 residues. DNA of the CDR3: TGTGCCAGCAGGAAAGTCTCGGGACAGGGGGAAATTGTGGCTTTCTTT. Translating gives CASRKVSGQGEIVAFF.

This clonotype has a handful of counts. This CDR3 is CASSYSGFSGNTIYF. The CDR3 DNA follows: TGTGCCAGCAGTTACTCCGGCTTCTCTGGAAACACCATATATTTT. This chain joins TRBV6-2 or TRBV6-3 and TRBJ1-3; D ambiguous. Trimming removed 0 bases from V and 0 bases from J, with 6 bases in between. The V gene's germline CDR1 is MNHEY and CDR2 SVGEGT. The CDR3 runs to 15 residues.

The sample holds many counts of this clonotype. The chain couples TRBV11-2 to TRBJ1-1; maybe TRBD1 (5 bases). From germline, CDR1 is SGHAT and CDR2 FQNNGV. V was pared by 4 bases and J by 11 bases, with 17 bases between. The CDR3 has 13 residues. The CDR3, as DNA: TGTGCCAGCAGCTCCCGAGTGGGGCTGGAGGCTTTCTTT. As protein: CASSSRVGLEAFF.

This clonotype was counted only a few times. The rearrangement uses TRBV6-5 and TRBJ2-3; D gene unclear. CDR3 length equals 15 residues. Germline CDR1 MNHEY, CDR2 SVGAGI. V was cut by 4 bases and J by 0 bases, with 11 bases left in between. The DNA for the CDR3 is TGTGCCAGCAGTTTTCGGCGGCAGAGCACAGATACGCAGTATTTT. Its translation is CASSFRRQSTDTQYF.

As concerns this clonotype: A much larger clone lies one base from this, so it may be a read error. It is likely a read error, because the conserved phenylalanine at the end of the CDR3 is missing. The chain couples TRBV24-1 to TRBJ2-1; 9 nucleotides agree with TRBD1. The CDR3 runs to 15 residues. J gave up 4 bases and V 7 bases, and 7 bases lay outside the gene matches. Germline V gene sequence: CDR1 KGHDR, CDR2 SFDVKD. CDR3 amino acids: CATSETGTGYNEQFL. The CDR3 nucleotides are TGTGCCACCAGCGAGACCGGGACAGGGTACAATGAGCAGTTCCTC.

This clonotype was seen a few times. This sequence may be a read error, since a much larger clone differs from it by one base. This chain connects TRBV2 to TRBJ2-7; tentatively, D is TRBD2 (5 bases). The CDR3 extends over 16 amino acids. Germline V lookup: CDR1 SNHLY, CDR2 FYNNEI. V shed 4 bases and J shed 7 bases, with 23 bases lying between them. The CDR3 nucleotides are TGTGCCAGCAGTGGGGTCGGGGTCATAAACTCGGAGGAGCAGTACTTC. It translates to CASSGVGVINSEEQYF.

This clonotype showed up just once. This sequence joins TRBV20-1 and TRBJ1-6; tentative D call: TRBD1 (5 bases). From germline, CDR1 is DFQATT and CDR2 SNEGSKA (reference sequence). The CDR3 loop spans 16 amino acids. V was trimmed by 5 bases and J by 10 bases, leaving 24 bases between them. CDR3 amino acids: CSAHVPRVDPKSPLHF. The CDR3 DNA sequence: TGCAGTGCTCACGTACCCAGGGTCGACCCGAAGTCACCCCTCCACTTT.